The TCR beta chain described here comes from a study of chemoradiotherapy in HPV16-positive cancers. Repertoires were sampled repeatedly during chemoradiotherapy. Notes on the study in general: HPV-responsive T-cell expansion during chemoradiotherapy was linked to improved recurrence-free survival in HPV16-positive patients. Candidate HPV-specific clones and E7-related TCR motifs grew in tumor during treatment.

The length of the CDR3 is 16 residues. V gave up 4 bases and J gave up 0 bases; unmatched junction bases: 6. Germline CDR1 reads SGHRS; CDR2 reads YFSETQ. Sequencing was performed with immunoSEQ multiplex PCR; in TCRdb, only in-frame clones are kept and a portion is missing. The sample records around 16,000 clones, 60% to 80% being singletons. Remarks on this clone: Its antigen is unidentified.

The chain couples TRBV5-1 to TRBJ1-1; 10 bases match TRBD1. Collection took place from a patient who underwent chemoradiotherapy. The sequence was obtained from a human donor with HPV-associated anogenital cancer. The CDR3 reads CASSPGTGAVNTEAFF. The DNA for the CDR3 is TGCGCCAGCAGCCCGGGGACAGGGGCTGTGAACACTGAAGCTTTCTTT.